This T cell receptor (beta chain) appears in the sequencing data of a study of T cells expressing NK-cell markers. No DNA is given; TCRdb re-called the 5' RACE reads and lists each CDR3 protein once. This sample carries about 260,000 distinct CDR3 sequences, with around 4% going to the ten biggest clones. The CDR3 spans 15 residues. Germline values: CDR1 SEHNR, CDR2 FQNEAQ (reference sequence). This receptor was obtained from a woman between 18 and 75 years old in good health. The source material was blood T cells: a sorted CD56 or NKG2C T cell subset, CD4+ or CD8+ T cells, or bulk PBMC T cells (not recorded which). The chain employs TRBV7-9 and TRBJ2-3; TCRdb's D call of TRBD1 is untestable without DNA. The CDR3 sequence is CAHGGMTGLRNTQYF.